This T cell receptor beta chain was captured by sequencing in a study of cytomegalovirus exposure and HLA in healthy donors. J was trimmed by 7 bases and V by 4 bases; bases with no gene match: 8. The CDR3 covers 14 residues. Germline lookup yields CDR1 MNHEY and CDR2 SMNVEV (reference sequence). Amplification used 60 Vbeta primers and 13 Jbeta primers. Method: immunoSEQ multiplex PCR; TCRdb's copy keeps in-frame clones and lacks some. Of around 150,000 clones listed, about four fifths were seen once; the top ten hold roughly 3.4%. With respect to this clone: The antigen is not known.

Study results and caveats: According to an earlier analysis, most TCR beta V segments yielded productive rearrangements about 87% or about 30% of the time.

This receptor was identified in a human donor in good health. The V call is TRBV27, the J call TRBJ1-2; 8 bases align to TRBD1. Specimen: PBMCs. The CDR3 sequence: CASSSTGVGGGYTF. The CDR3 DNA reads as TGTGCCAGCAGTTCGACAGGGGTTGGCGGTGGCTACACCTTC.